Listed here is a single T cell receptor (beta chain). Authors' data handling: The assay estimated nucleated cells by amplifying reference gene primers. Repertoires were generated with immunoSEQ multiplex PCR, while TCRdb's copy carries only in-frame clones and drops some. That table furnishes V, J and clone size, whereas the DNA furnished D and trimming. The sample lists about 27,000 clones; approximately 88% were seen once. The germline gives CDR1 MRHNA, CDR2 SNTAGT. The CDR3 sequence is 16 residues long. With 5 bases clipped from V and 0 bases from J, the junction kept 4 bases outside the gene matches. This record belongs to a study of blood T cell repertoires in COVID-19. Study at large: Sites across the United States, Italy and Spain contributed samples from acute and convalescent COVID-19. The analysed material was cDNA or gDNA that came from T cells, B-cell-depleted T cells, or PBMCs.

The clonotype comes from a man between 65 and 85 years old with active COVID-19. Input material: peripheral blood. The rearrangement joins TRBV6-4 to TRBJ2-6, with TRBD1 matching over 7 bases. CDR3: CASSPGQLSGANVLTF. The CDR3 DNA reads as TGTGCCAGCAGTCCGGGACAGCTCTCTGGGGCCAACGTCCTGACTTTC.